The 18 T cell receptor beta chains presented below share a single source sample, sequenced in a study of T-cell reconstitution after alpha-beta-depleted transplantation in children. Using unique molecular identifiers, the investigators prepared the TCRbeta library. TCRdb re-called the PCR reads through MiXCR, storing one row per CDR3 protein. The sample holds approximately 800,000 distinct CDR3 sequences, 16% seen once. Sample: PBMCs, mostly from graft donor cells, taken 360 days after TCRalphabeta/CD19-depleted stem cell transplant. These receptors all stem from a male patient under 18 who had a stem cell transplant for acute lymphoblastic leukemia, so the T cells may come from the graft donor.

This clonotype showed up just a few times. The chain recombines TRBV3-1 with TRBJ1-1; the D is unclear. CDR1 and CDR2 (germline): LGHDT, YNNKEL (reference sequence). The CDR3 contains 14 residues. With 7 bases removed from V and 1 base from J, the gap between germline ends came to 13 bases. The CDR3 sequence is CASTRDLTNTEAFF. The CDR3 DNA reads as TGTGCCAGCACCCGAGATCTGACGAACACTGAAGCTTTCTTT.

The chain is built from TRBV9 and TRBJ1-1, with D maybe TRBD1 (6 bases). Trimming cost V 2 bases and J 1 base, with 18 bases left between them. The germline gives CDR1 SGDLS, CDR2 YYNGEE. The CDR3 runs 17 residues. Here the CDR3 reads CASSVGDSGHKNTEAFF. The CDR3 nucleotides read TGTGCCAGCAGCGTCGGCGATTCGGGACATAAGAACACTGAAGCTTTCTTT.

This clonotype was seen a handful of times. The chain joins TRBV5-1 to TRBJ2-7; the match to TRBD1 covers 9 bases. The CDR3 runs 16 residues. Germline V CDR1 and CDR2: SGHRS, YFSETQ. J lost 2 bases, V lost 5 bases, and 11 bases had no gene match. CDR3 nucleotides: TGCGCCAGCAGTTGGGACCGGGACAGGGCCACCTACGAGCAGTACTTC. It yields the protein CASSWDRDRATYEQYF.

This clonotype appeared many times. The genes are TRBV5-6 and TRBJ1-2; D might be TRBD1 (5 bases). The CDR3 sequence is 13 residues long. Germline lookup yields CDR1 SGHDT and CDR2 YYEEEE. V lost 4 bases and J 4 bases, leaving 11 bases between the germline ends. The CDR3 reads CASSGQGSYGYTF. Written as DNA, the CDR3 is TGTGCCAGCAGCGGCCAGGGATCCTATGGCTACACCTTC.

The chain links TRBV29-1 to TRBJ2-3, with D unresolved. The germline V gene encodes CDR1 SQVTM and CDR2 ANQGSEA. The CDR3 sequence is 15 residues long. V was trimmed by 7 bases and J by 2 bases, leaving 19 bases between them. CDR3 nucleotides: TGCAGCGGTAAAAGCGCCTGGAGCTTCACAGATACGCAGTATTTT. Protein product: CSGKSAWSFTDTQYF.

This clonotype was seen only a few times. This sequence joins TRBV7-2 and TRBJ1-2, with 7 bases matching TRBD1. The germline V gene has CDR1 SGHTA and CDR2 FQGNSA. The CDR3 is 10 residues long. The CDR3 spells CAKGGRGYTF. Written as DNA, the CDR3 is TGTGCAAAAGGGGGCCGCGGCTACACCTTC.

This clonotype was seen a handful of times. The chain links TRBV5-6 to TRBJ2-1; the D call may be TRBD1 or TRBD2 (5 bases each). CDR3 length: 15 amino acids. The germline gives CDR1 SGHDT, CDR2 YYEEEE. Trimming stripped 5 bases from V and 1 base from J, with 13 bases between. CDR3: CASSTGTRSYNEQFF. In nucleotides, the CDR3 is TGTGCCAGCAGTACCGGGACGCGGTCCTACAATGAGCAGTTCTTC.

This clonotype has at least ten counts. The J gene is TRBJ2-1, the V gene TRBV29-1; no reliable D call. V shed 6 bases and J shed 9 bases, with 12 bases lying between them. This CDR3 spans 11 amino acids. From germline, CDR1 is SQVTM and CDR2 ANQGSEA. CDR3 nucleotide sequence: TGCAGCGTGTTCCTAGTGAGTGAGCAGTTCTTC. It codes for CSVFLVSEQFF.

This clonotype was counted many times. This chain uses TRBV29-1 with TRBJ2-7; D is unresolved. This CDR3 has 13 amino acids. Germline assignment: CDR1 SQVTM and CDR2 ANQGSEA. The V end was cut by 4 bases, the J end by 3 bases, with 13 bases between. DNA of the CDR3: TGCAGCGTTGCTGGGGTTTTTAGCTACGAGCAGTACTTC. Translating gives CSVAGVFSYEQYF.

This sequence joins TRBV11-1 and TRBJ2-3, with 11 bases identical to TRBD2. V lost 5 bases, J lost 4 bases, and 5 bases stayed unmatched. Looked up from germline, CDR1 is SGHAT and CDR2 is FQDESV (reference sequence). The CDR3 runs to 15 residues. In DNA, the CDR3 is TGTGCCAGCAGCCAGACTAGCGGGATGGCAGATACGCAGTATTTT. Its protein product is CASSQTSGMADTQYF.

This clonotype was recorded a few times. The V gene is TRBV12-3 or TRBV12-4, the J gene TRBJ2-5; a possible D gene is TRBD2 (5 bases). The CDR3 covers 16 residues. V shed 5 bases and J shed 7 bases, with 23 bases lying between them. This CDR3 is CASSLTPGYHETTQYF. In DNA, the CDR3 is TGTGCCAGCAGTCTCACCCCGGGATACCATGAGACGACCCAGTACTTC.

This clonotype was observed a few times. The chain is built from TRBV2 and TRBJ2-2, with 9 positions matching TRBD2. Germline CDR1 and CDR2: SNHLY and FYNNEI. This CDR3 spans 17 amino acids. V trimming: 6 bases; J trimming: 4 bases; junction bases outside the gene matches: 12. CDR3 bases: TGTGCCAGCAGCCCCAGGGGTAGCGGGAGAGGCACCGGGGAGCTGTTTTTT. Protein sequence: CASSPRGSGRGTGELFF.

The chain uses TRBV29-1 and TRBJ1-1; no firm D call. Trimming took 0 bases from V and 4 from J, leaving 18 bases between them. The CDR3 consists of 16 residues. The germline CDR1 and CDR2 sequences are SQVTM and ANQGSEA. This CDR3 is CSVEDSAGIPTTEAFF. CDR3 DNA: TGCAGCGTTGAAGATTCGGCGGGGATCCCCACCACTGAAGCTTTCTTT.

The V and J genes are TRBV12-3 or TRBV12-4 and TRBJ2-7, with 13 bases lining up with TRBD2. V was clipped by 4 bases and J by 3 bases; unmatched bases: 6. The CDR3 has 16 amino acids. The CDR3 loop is CASSSRTSGRIYEQYF. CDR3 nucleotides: TGTGCCAGCAGTTCCCGGACTAGCGGGAGAATCTACGAGCAGTACTTC.

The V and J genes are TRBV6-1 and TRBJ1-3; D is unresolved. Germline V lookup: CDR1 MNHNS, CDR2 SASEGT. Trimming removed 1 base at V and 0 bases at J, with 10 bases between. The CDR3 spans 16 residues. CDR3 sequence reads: CASSEEPSRSGNTIYF. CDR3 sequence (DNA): TGTGCCAGCAGTGAAGAGCCCAGCCGCTCTGGAAACACCATATATTTT.

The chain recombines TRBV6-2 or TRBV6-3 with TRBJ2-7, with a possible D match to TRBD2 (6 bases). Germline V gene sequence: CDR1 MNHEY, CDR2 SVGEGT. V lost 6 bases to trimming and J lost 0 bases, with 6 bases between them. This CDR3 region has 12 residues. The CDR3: CASRDYSYEQYF. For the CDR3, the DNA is TGTGCCAGCAGGGACTACTCCTACGAGCAGTACTTC.

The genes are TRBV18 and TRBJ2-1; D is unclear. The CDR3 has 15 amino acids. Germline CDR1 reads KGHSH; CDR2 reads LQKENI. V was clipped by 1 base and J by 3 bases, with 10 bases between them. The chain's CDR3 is CASSPQGRIYNEQFF. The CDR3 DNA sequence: TGTGCCAGCTCACCACAGGGCCGAATCTACAATGAGCAGTTCTTC.

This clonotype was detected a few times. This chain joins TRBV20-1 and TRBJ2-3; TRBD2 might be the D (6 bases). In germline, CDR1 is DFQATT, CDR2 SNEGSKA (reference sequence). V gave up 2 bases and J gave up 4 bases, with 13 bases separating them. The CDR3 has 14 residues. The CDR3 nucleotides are TGCAGTGCTAGATCGTCCCGACTAGCAGATACGCAGTATTTT. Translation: CSARSSRLADTQYF.